The 24 T cell receptor beta chains reported below all come from one sample, sequenced in a study of T cell repertoires in ileal Crohn's disease. Only in-frame clones appear in the TCRdb table, and some are missing; sequencing was by immunoSEQ multiplex PCR. The data contain 13,000 or so clones, about 85% of them singletons. Specimen: ileal tissue. Receptor source: an adult with Crohn's disease.

The V and J genes are TRBV7-6 and TRBJ1-4; 8 nucleotides match TRBD1. There are 14 residues in the CDR3. The V segment lost 5 bases and the J segment 8 bases; nucleotides outside the gene matches: 7. The V gene's germline CDR1 is SGHVS and CDR2 FNYEAQ. The CDR3 reads CASSRQGSHEKLFF. In DNA, the CDR3 is TGTGCCAGCAGCCGACAGGGGTCCCACGAAAAACTGTTTTTT.

The gene calls are TRBV29-1 and TRBJ2-4; 9 bases map to TRBD1. The J segment lost 1 base and the V segment lost 7 bases, leaving 5 bases of the junction unmatched. This CDR3 has 14 amino acids. Germline V gene sequence: CDR1 SQVTM, CDR2 ANQGSEA. CDR3 loop: CSGSTGGAKNIQYF. CDR3 nucleotide sequence: TGCAGCGGATCGACAGGGGGGGCCAAAAACATTCAGTACTTC.

A remark on this clone: Sequence at one end of the junction differs from germline and may be a read error. The chain uses TRBV7-7 and TRBJ2-5; 12 nucleotides align to TRBD2. The CDR3 loop spans 16 amino acids. In germline, CDR1 is SSHAT, CDR2 FNYEAQ (reference sequence). Here the CDR3 reads CASSLGLAGYSETQYF. For the CDR3, the DNA is TGTGCTAGCAGCTTAGGACTAGCGGGGTATTCTGAGACCCAGTACTTC. The whole variable domain, filled in from reference TRBV7-7 and TRBJ2-5, reads GAGVSQSPRYKVTKRGQDVTLRCDPISSHATLYWYQQALGQGPEFLTYFNYEAQPDKSGLPSDRFSAERPEGSISTLTIQRTEQRDSAMYRCASSLGLAGYSETQYFGPGTRLLVL.

The chain carries TRBV5-1 and TRBJ2-5, with 9 bases identical to TRBD2. The J call may be in error: the DNA end matches TRBJ2-7 better. Looked up from germline, CDR1 is SGHRS and CDR2 is YFSETQ. This CDR3 comprises 16 residues. CDR3 DNA: TGCGCCAGCAGCTTGGGTGGGACTAGCTCCCCCTACGAGCAGTACTTC. Its translation is CASSLGGTSSPYEQYF.

This chain uses TRBV5-1 with TRBJ2-5; D possibly corresponds to TRBD1 (6 bases). This CDR3 spans 13 amino acids. V shed 4 bases and J shed 2 bases, with 9 bases lying between them. Germline CDR1 reads SGHRS; CDR2 reads YFSETQ. DNA of the CDR3: TGCGCCAGCAGCGGGGACACTCAAGAGACCCAGTACTTC. It translates to CASSGDTQETQYF.

The V gene is TRBV19, the J gene TRBJ1-5; a weak D match, TRBD1 (6 bases). The germline CDR1 and CDR2 sequences are LNHDA and SQIVND (reference sequence). Trimming took 6 bases from V and 7 from J, leaving 16 bases between them. This CDR3 comprises 14 residues. The CDR3 protein is CASSSLGQMQPQHF. The CDR3 bases are TGTGCCAGTAGCTCTTTAGGACAGATGCAGCCCCAGCATTTT.

The chain carries TRBV6-1 and TRBJ2-5, with 9 bases fitting TRBD1. CDR1 and CDR2 from the germline V gene are MNHNS and SASEGT. J lost 1 base, V lost 3 bases, and 15 bases had no gene match. The CDR3 has 19 amino acids. CDR3 amino acids: CASSDEPPGTGILQETQYF. In DNA form, the CDR3 reads TGTGCCAGCAGTGACGAGCCACCCGGGACAGGGATTCTCCAAGAGACCCAGTACTTC.

The chain carries TRBV5-4 and TRBJ2-2; 14 nucleotides line up with TRBD2. This CDR3 has 19 amino acids. After removal of 4 bases from V and 4 bases from J, the junction contained 12 bases not matched to a gene. Germline loops: CDR1 SGHNT, CDR2 YYREEE (reference sequence). This CDR3 reads CASSPTGTSGRGPTGELFF. CDR3 DNA sequence: TGTGCCAGCAGCCCTACCGGGACTAGCGGGAGAGGGCCCACCGGGGAGCTGTTTTTT.

This clone has a handful of counts. Other nucleotide sequences from this sample produce the same CDR3. The J gene is TRBJ2-7, the V gene TRBV19; D perhaps matches TRBD2 (6 bases). Between the trimmed V and J ends, which lost 3 bases and 1 base, there was a span of 10 bases. This CDR3 has 14 amino acids. Germline CDR1 LNHDA, CDR2 SQIVND (reference sequence). CDR3 nucleotides: TGTGCCAGTAGTATTGCCGGGGGTTCCTACGAGCAGTACTTC. This codes for CASSIAGGSYEQYF.

The genes are TRBV7-2 and TRBJ2-1, with TRBD2 as a possible D gene (6 bases). V lost 2 bases to trimming and J lost 3 bases, with 8 bases between them. Germline assignment: CDR1 SGHTA and CDR2 FQGNSA. The CDR3 loop spans 14 amino acids. CDR3 sequence reads: CASSLWGVYNEQFF. As DNA, the CDR3 is TGTGCCAGCAGCTTATGGGGGGTCTACAATGAGCAGTTCTTC. Full variable domain (rest looked up from reference TRBV7-2 and TRBJ2-1): GAGVSQSPSNKVTEKGKDVELRCDPISGHTALYWYRQSLGQGLEFLIYFQGNSAPDKSGLPSDRFSAERTGGSVSTLTIQRTQQEDSAVYLCASSLWGVYNEQFFGPGTRLTVL.

Sample share makes this clone large. The chain couples TRBV28 to TRBJ2-7; 9 nucleotides line up with TRBD1. The CDR3 totals 14 residues. J lost 3 bases, V lost 6 bases, and 6 bases had no gene match. The germline CDR1 and CDR2 sequences are MDHEN and SYDVKM. CDR3 sequence (DNA): TGTGCCAGCAGGGCCGGGACAGGGCTCTACGAGCAGTACTTC. It translates to CASRAGTGLYEQYF. Full variable domain (missing parts from reference TRBV28 and TRBJ2-7): DVKVTQSSRYLVKRTGEKVFLECVQDMDHENMFWYRQDPGLGLRLIYFSYDVKMKEKGDIPEGYSVSREKKERFSLILESASTNQTSMYLCASRAGTGLYEQYFGPGTRLTVT.

The chain couples TRBV25-1 to TRBJ1-1; TRBD1 might be the D (5 bases). Trimming took off 10 bases at V and 6 bases at J, with 24 bases between the two ends. CDR1 and CDR2 from the germline V gene are MGHDK and SYGVNS. The CDR3 consists of 15 residues. The CDR3 loop reads CATRTTSRVGAEAFF. The CDR3 region has the DNA TGTGCCACCAGAACCACAAGCAGGGTTGGCGCTGAAGCTTTCTTT.

The chain is built from TRBV6-1 and TRBJ2-3; 8 bases line up with TRBD1. The CDR3 is 16 amino acids. Looked up from germline, CDR1 is MNHNS and CDR2 is SASEGT. V trimming: 3 bases; J trimming: 4 bases; junction bases outside the gene matches: 9. The CDR3 nucleotides are TGTGCCAGCAGTGATCTGGCCAGGGGGCTGTCAGATACGCAGTATTTT. It specifies CASSDLARGLSDTQYF.

The chain links TRBV9 to TRBJ2-7, with 9 positions matching TRBD1. The CDR3 contains 15 residues. V trimming: 2 bases; J trimming: 7 bases; junction bases outside the gene matches: 10. The germline V gene encodes CDR1 SGDLS and CDR2 YYNGEE. CDR3 sequence reads: CASSVTGTGSVEQYF. Here the CDR3 DNA reads TGTGCCAGCAGCGTCACCGGGACAGGGTCTGTGGAGCAGTACTTC.

The chain recombines TRBV28 with TRBJ2-3; 11 bases are shared with TRBD2. Germline CDR1 is MDHEN and CDR2 is SYDVKM. The ends lost 8 bases at V and 4 bases at J; junction bases unmatched: 20. CDR3 length: 19 residues. The CDR3: CASAPFLLRLAGKSDTQYF. The CDR3 DNA sequence: TGTGCCAGCGCCCCATTTTTGCTCCGACTAGCGGGGAAGTCAGATACGCAGTATTTT. The whole variable domain, filled in from reference TRBV28 and TRBJ2-3, reads DVKVTQSSRYLVKRTGEKVFLECVQDMDHENMFWYRQDPGLGLRLIYFSYDVKMKEKGDIPEGYSVSREKKERFSLILESASTNQTSMYLCASAPFLLRLAGKSDTQYFGPGTRLTVL.

The gene calls are TRBV21-1 and TRBJ1-6; the D segment call TRBD1 is taken from the table without a DNA check. TRBV21-1 is annotated as a pseudogene. The CDR3 contains 16 residues. The CDR3 loop is CASSKNRSSYNSPLHF. As DNA, the CDR3 is TGTGCCAGCAGCAAAAACAGGAGCTCCTATAATTCACCCCTCCACTTT.

CDR3 region: CASSPQGANQPQHF. Here the CDR3 DNA reads TGTGCCAGCTCACCACAGGGGGCTAATCAGCCCCAGCATTTT. V is TRBV18 and J is TRBJ1-5; 7 positions agree with TRBD1. The CDR3 consists of 14 residues. Germline V lookup: CDR1 KGHSH, CDR2 LQKENI. The trim removed 1 base at V and 4 bases at J, leaving 1 base unmatched.

The rearrangement joins TRBV5-1 to TRBJ1-4; 7 bases are a match to TRBD1. Germline V gene sequence: CDR1 SGHRS, CDR2 YFSETQ. This CDR3 has 14 residues. V shed 2 bases and J 7 bases; nucleotides not matched to a gene: 5. The CDR3 reads CASSLSGGIEKLFF. CDR3 coding DNA: TGCGCCAGCAGCTTATCAGGGGGGATTGAAAAACTGTTTTTT.

The V call is TRBV6-6, the J call TRBJ1-5; 7 bases match TRBD1. The CDR3 has 14 amino acids. V shed 4 bases and J 7 bases; nucleotides not matched to a gene: 7. Looked up from germline, CDR1 is MNHNY and CDR2 is SVGAGI (reference sequence). The CDR3 nucleotides read TGTGCCAGCAGTTCGACAGGGTATCAGCAGCCCCAGCATTTT. It encodes CASSSTGYQQPQHF.

The chain recombines TRBV7-9 with TRBJ2-1; D is uncertain. Germline CDR1 reads SEHNR; CDR2 reads FQNEAQ (reference sequence). Trimming took 7 bases from V and 0 from J, leaving 22 bases between them. There are 18 residues in the CDR3. The chain's CDR3 is CASTPRFGSSSSYNEQFF. In DNA form, the CDR3 reads TGTGCCAGCACCCCCCGTTTTGGTTCGTCGAGCTCCTACAATGAGCAGTTCTTC.

V gene TRBV19 combines with J gene TRBJ2-7, with D tentatively TRBD2 (7 bases). Germline V lookup: CDR1 LNHDA, CDR2 SQIVND (reference sequence). V was shortened by 5 bases and J by 4 bases, with 15 bases between the two germline ends. The CDR3 runs 14 residues. The DNA for the CDR3 is TGTGCCAGTAGTCCCCAGGGGAGGGGGTACGAGCAGTACTTC. Its protein is CASSPQGRGYEQYF.

The rearrangement joins TRBV19 to TRBJ2-7; D is perhaps TRBD2 (6 bases). The CDR3 has 15 amino acids. Looked up from germline, CDR1 is LNHDA and CDR2 is SQIVND (reference sequence). The V end was cut by 5 bases, the J end by 3 bases, with 17 bases between. The CDR3 DNA reads TGTGCCAGTAGTCTAAGGGGTGGAGGGAACTACGAGCAGTACTTC. This encodes CASSLRGGGNYEQYF.

This rearrangement joins TRBV30 to TRBJ1-2; TRBD1 might be the D (6 bases). Germline-derived CDR1 and CDR2 are GTSNPN and SVGIG (reference sequence). Trimming took 2 bases from V and 2 from J, leaving 6 bases between them. The CDR3 totals 12 residues. CDR3 protein: CAWSQGNYGYTF. The CDR3 nucleotides are TGTGCCTGGAGTCAGGGGAACTATGGCTACACCTTC.

The J gene is TRBJ2-7, the V gene TRBV29-1; D unclear. This CDR3 contains 12 residues. Germline loops: CDR1 SQVTM, CDR2 ANQGSEA. V gave up 3 bases and J gave up 6 bases, with 12 bases separating them. CDR3 in DNA: TGCAGCGTTGAGTCGAGGCCCAGCGAGCAGTACTTC. Its translation is CSVESRPSEQYF.